Listed here are 27 T cell receptor beta chains from one sample, sequenced in a study of early T cells in non-severe SARS-CoV-2 infection. In TCRdb, the 5' RACE reads were re-called with MiXCR into one record per CDR3 protein. The profile covers roughly 30,000 distinct CDR3 sequences, with about 6.6% appearing a single time and about 35% taken by the ten largest. Sample: whole blood, taken at baseline. Receptors originate from an adult who was a healthcare worker with PCR-confirmed SARS-CoV-2 infection or an uninfected control (not recorded which).

Only a few counts were recorded for this clonotype. J is TRBJ2-3 and V is TRBV5-1, with TRBD2 matching 14 bases. Germline trimming cut 4 bases from V and 4 bases from J; bases unmatched to any gene: 8. Germline V gene lookup returns CDR1 SGHRS and CDR2 YFSETQ. The CDR3 has 17 residues. DNA of the CDR3: TGCGCCAGCAGCACCGGGACTAGCGGGGGAGGGGCAGATACGCAGTATTTT. Amino acid sequence: CASSTGTSGGGADTQYF.

This clonotype was observed many times. J is TRBJ2-3 and V is TRBV7-2; the D gene is possibly TRBD2 (5 bases). V gave up 3 bases and J gave up 1 base, with 11 bases separating them. Germline V gene sequence: CDR1 SGHTA, CDR2 FQGNSA. The CDR3 length is 15 residues. The CDR3 DNA reads TGTGCCAGCAGCTTCTCACTAGTACGCACAGATACGCAGTATTTT. This encodes CASSFSLVRTDTQYF.

This clonotype was recorded at least ten times. V and J are TRBV2 and TRBJ2-1; D may be TRBD1 (5 bases). Germline CDR1 reads SNHLY; CDR2 reads FYNNEI. Trimming pared 4 bases from V and 6 bases from J, leaving 13 bases between. The CDR3 is made up of 14 amino acids. The CDR3 is CASSGVRALNEQFF. The CDR3, as DNA: TGTGCCAGCAGTGGGGTCAGGGCTCTCAATGAGCAGTTCTTC.

This clonotype was picked up many times. The rearrangement links TRBV27 to TRBJ1-4; the match to TRBD1 covers 9 bases. The CDR3 is made up of 13 amino acids. Per the germline V gene, CDR1 is MNHEY and CDR2 is SMNVEV (reference sequence). Trimming at V came to 6 bases and at J to 8 bases, leaving 4 bases not matched to a gene. The CDR3 is CASRDRGPEKLFF. CDR3 coding DNA: TGTGCCAGCAGGGACAGGGGCCCGGAAAAACTGTTTTTT.

This clonotype showed up many times. The chain joins TRBV30 to TRBJ2-7; possible D gene TRBD2, 5 bases. The CDR3 spans 12 residues. Trimming took 3 bases from V and 0 from J, leaving 6 bases between them. Germline loops: CDR1 GTSNPN, CDR2 SVGIG (reference sequence). CDR3: CAWSGDSYEQYF. CDR3 in DNA: TGTGCCTGGAGCGGGGACTCCTACGAGCAGTACTTC.

This clonotype was recorded many times. V is TRBV6-2 or TRBV6-3 and J is TRBJ2-5; TRBD1 agrees at 10 bases. The V and J ends lost 6 bases and 10 bases, in that order; junction bases with no gene match: 11. The CDR3 sequence is 14 residues long. The germline gives CDR1 MNHEY, CDR2 SVGEGT. CDR3 sequence reads: CASRQGTGDLIQYF. The CDR3 coding sequence is TGTGCCAGCAGACAGGGGACAGGGGATTTGATCCAGTACTTC.

This clonotype appeared many times. The chain links TRBV5-5 to TRBJ1-6, with D possibly being TRBD1 (5 bases). V was clipped by 6 bases and J by 3 bases, with 13 bases between them. The CDR3 totals 15 residues. Germline V gene lookup returns CDR1 SGHKS and CDR2 YYEKEE (reference sequence). The CDR3 protein is CASTPDSHYNSPLHF. The CDR3 coding sequence is TGTGCCAGCACCCCTGACAGCCACTATAATTCACCCCTCCACTTT.

This clonotype was counted at least ten times. The chain has TRBV29-1 and TRBJ2-7; D not resolved. CDR3 length equals 12 residues. Trimming removed 5 bases from V and 0 bases from J, with 8 bases in between. Looked up from germline, CDR1 is SQVTM and CDR2 is ANQGSEA. The CDR3 spells CSVRDISYEQYF. The CDR3 nucleotides are TGCAGCGTTAGAGACATCTCCTACGAGCAGTACTTC.

This clonotype has a count of ten or more. The chain has TRBV7-2 and TRBJ1-1; no reliable D call. V was cut by 1 base and J by 3 bases, with 9 bases left in between. CDR1 SGHTA and CDR2 FQGNSA come from the germline V gene. The CDR3 has 14 amino acids. CDR3 loop: CASSLGGSHTEAFF. The CDR3 region has the DNA TGTGCCAGCAGCTTAGGTGGGTCCCACACTGAAGCTTTCTTT. Looking up the rest from reference TRBV7-2 and TRBJ1-1 gives the full variable domain: GAGVSQSPSNKVTEKGKDVELRCDPISGHTALYWYRQSLGQGLEFLIYFQGNSAPDKSGLPSDRFSAERTGGSVSTLTIQRTQQEDSAVYLCASSLGGSHTEAFFGQGTRLTVV.

This clonotype was seen repeatedly, ten times or more. This chain uses TRBV6-2 or TRBV6-3 with TRBJ2-1; 10 bases agree with TRBD2. The junction had 5 bases not matched to a gene; V was cut back by 2 bases and J by 4 bases. The length of the CDR3 is 16 residues. Germline CDR1 is MNHEY and CDR2 is SVGEGT. The CDR3 is CASSYGGLATYNEQFF. The CDR3 DNA sequence: TGTGCCAGCAGTTACGGGGGACTAGCGACTTACAATGAGCAGTTCTTC.

This clonotype was counted many times. The CDR3 is CSVEVLPIAGVFVTQYF. CDR3 in DNA: TGCAGCGTTGAAGTGCTCCCAATAGCGGGAGTTTTTGTTACGCAGTATTTT. The chain is built from TRBV29-1 and TRBJ2-3; 9 nucleotides line up with TRBD2. Germline-derived CDR1 and CDR2 are SQVTM and ANQGSEA. There are 17 residues in the CDR3. With 1 base clipped from V and 8 bases from J, the junction kept 16 bases outside the gene matches.

The chain is built from TRBV5-1 and TRBJ2-1, with no clear D. The CDR3 loop spans 16 amino acids. Germline loops: CDR1 SGHRS, CDR2 YFSETQ. V lost 0 bases and J lost 4, with 14 bases in between. The CDR3 DNA follows: TGCGCCAGCAGCTTGGGTTTGGCGGACCGATACAATGAGCAGTTCTTC. This sequence encodes CASSLGLADRYNEQFF.

This clonotype was seen repeatedly, ten times or more. V gene TRBV20-1 combines with J gene TRBJ1-2; TRBD1 agrees at 7 bases. The CDR3 is 14 amino acids. Germline loops: CDR1 DFQATT, CDR2 SNEGSKA (reference sequence). V was clipped by 5 bases and J by 5 bases; unmatched bases: 11. The CDR3 DNA reads as TGCAGTGCTTCTCCGGGAGGGGGCATGTATGGCTACACCTTC. It encodes CSASPGGGMYGYTF.

With respect to this clonotype: With a much larger clone just one base away, this may be a read error. This CDR3 is missing its conserved last phenylalanine or tryptophan, likely due to a read error. J is TRBJ2-5 and V is TRBV2, with D hard to call. The germline V and J ends were trimmed by 1 base and 6 bases, with 0 bases remaining between them. CDR3 length: 10 amino acids. Germline lookup yields CDR1 SNHLY and CDR2 FYNNEI. The DNA for the CDR3 is TGTGCCAGCAGTGAAGAGACCCAGTACCTC. Its translation: CASSEETQYL.

This clonotype came up a few times. This chain links TRBV5-6 with TRBJ2-7; D may be TRBD1 (5 bases). The CDR3 is 14 amino acids. Trimming shortened V by 1 base and J by 2 bases, and 10 bases separated the two germline ends. Germline CDR1 reads SGHDT; CDR2 reads YYEEEE. The CDR3, as DNA: TGTGCCAGCAGCTTGAGACAGCTTCCCTACGAGCAGTACTTC. This translates into CASSLRQLPYEQYF.

The chain employs TRBV10-3 and TRBJ2-7, with D unresolved. CDR1 and CDR2 from the germline V gene are ENHRY and SYGVKD. This CDR3 has 13 residues. Trimming shortened V by 4 bases and J by 0 bases, and 7 bases separated the two germline ends. DNA for the CDR3: TGTGCCATCAGTGGCGTCCTCTCCTACGAGCAGTACTTC. Encoded protein: CAISGVLSYEQYF.

The genes are TRBV30 and TRBJ2-3, with D possibly called TRBD1 or TRBD2 (6 bases each). Germline values: CDR1 GTSNPN, CDR2 SVGIG (reference sequence). The CDR3 is 12 residues long. The ends were cut back, 6 bases at V and 4 bases at J, with 11 bases in the middle. The CDR3 DNA is TGTGCCTGTATGGGGGGCCCAGATACGCAGTATTTT. It yields the protein CACMGGPDTQYF.

This clonotype was counted at least ten times. This chain uses TRBV11-3 with TRBJ2-1; D is ambiguous. The CDR3 is 14 residues long. V lost 1 base and J lost 9, with 13 bases in between. Germline V gene lookup returns CDR1 SGHNT and CDR2 YENEEA. The CDR3: CASSLAPSTPEQFF. The CDR3 DNA is TGTGCCAGCAGCTTAGCGCCTAGTACACCTGAGCAGTTCTTC.

This clonotype was picked up many times. The J gene is TRBJ1-4, the V gene TRBV6-5, with D maybe TRBD1 (5 bases). Germline V lookup: CDR1 MNHEY, CDR2 SVGAGI. This CDR3 spans 15 amino acids. V gave up 4 bases and J gave up 8 bases, with 17 bases separating them. In DNA, the CDR3 is TGTGCCAGCAGTTGGTCGGGGACGGCCGGCGAAAAACTGTTTTTT. As protein: CASSWSGTAGEKLFF.

The sample holds many counts of this clonotype. The chain recombines TRBV20-1 with TRBJ1-1; 7 bases match TRBD1. The CDR3 sequence is 14 residues long. The junction had 5 bases not matched to a gene; V was cut back by 3 bases and J by 1 base. Germline CDR1 is DFQATT and CDR2 is SNEGSKA (reference sequence). CDR3 sequence reads: CSASRDSANTEAFF. As DNA, the CDR3 is TGCAGTGCTAGCCGGGACAGTGCGAACACTGAAGCTTTCTTT.

This clonotype was seen ten or more times. The chain uses TRBV29-1 and TRBJ2-7; 10 bases match TRBD2. The CDR3 spans 14 residues. J was trimmed by 1 base and V by 2 bases; bases with no gene match: 2. Per the germline V gene, CDR1 is SQVTM and CDR2 is ANQGSEA. The CDR3 here is CSVEKLAGSYEQYF. The CDR3 bases are TGCAGCGTTGAAAAACTAGCGGGATCCTACGAGCAGTACTTC.

This clonotype has ten or more counts. The chain links TRBV5-6 to TRBJ2-5; D perhaps matches TRBD2 (5 bases). Germline CDR1 is SGHDT and CDR2 is YYEEEE. The CDR3 totals 15 residues. V was cut by 0 bases and J by 1 base, with 10 bases left in between. In nucleotides, the CDR3 is TGTGCCAGCAGCTTGGGAGTTAGCGCCCAAGAGACCCAGTACTTC. Its protein product is CASSLGVSAQETQYF. Complete variable domain (other parts from reference TRBV5-6 and TRBJ2-5): DAGVTQSPTHLIKTRGQQVTLRCSPKSGHDTVSWYQQALGQGPQFIFQYYEEEERQRGNFPDRFSGHQFPNYSSELNVNALLLGDSALYLCASSLGVSAQETQYFGPGTRLLVL.

The chain has TRBV10-3 and TRBJ1-1; D gene unclear. Germline loops: CDR1 ENHRY, CDR2 SYGVKD. This CDR3 is built from 10 residues. V was clipped by 10 bases and J by 3 bases, with 6 bases between them. CDR3 DNA sequence: TGTGCCACTAGGGACACTGAAGCTTTCTTT. As protein: CATRDTEAFF.

This clonotype appeared many times. The CDR3 reads CAWSDPGQSSKNTQYF. The CDR3 coding sequence is TGTGCCTGGAGTGACCCGGGACAGTCAAGCAAGAATACGCAGTATTTT. This rearrangement joins TRBV30 to TRBJ2-3, with 7 bases that match TRBD1. V trimming: 1 base; J trimming: 7 bases; junction bases outside the gene matches: 14. Germline V CDR1 and CDR2: GTSNPN, SVGIG (reference sequence). The CDR3 sequence is 16 residues long.

This clonotype was seen more than once but under ten times. This chain links TRBV12-3 or TRBV12-4 with TRBJ2-7, with a tentative D call TRBD2 (5 bases). The CDR3 consists of 14 residues. V lost 6 bases and J lost 0, with 12 bases in between. This CDR3 reads CASSSEGSSYEQYF. In nucleotides, the CDR3 is TGTGCCAGCAGCTCCGAGGGAAGCTCCTACGAGCAGTACTTC.

This clonotype was seen many times. The V gene is TRBV7-2, the J gene TRBJ2-4; D may be TRBD2 (6 bases). Per germline, CDR1 SGHTA and CDR2 FQGNSA. V lost 0 bases, J lost 9 bases, and 12 bases lay in between. CDR3 length equals 14 residues. CDR3 nucleotide sequence: TGTGCCAGCAGCTTAGCGCGGGACTCCGGCATTCAGTACTTC. It encodes CASSLARDSGIQYF.

This clonotype was observed at least ten times. The chain is built from TRBV11-2 and TRBJ1-3; D call uncertain. The CDR3 extends over 15 amino acids. V lost 6 bases to trimming and J lost 0 bases, with 12 bases between them. From germline, CDR1 is SGHAT and CDR2 FQNNGV. CDR3 sequence reads: CASRSDGGSGNTIYF. In nucleotides, the CDR3 is TGTGCCAGCAGATCTGACGGAGGCTCTGGAAACACCATATATTTT.